These T cell receptor beta chains were read from a single sample in a study of blood T cell repertoires in COVID-19. The data were produced by immunoSEQ multiplex PCR, yet TCRdb's version contains in-frame clones alone and is incomplete. The sample carries 250,000 to 350,000 clones, 80% to 90% recorded once. The sequenced sample consisted of PBMCs or T cells enriched from blood (not recorded which). Receptor source: a woman in her 30s who had recovered from COVID-19. CDR3s include the opening cysteine and the closing phenylalanine or tryptophan. D genes are given only for firm matches. Where a row states a size, it is once, few, many or the class of an expanded clone; other rows omit it.

TRBD1 TRBJ1-3 NA TRBV28 CASRSPGQGTGNTIYF TGTGCCAGCAGGTCACCGGGACAGGGGACTGGAAACACCATATATTTT
NA TRBJ1-5 few TRBV6-5 CASSPGVGNQPQHF TGTGCCAGCAGTCCAGGGGTGGGCAATCAGCCCCAGCATTTT
TRBD1 TRBJ2-1 NA TRBV20-1 CSARTGEEFF TGCAGTGCTAGGACAGGGGAGGAGTTCTTC
TRBD1 TRBJ1-5 NA TRBV3-1/TRBV3-2 CATGQGDQPQHF TGTGCCACCGGACAGGGAGATCAGCCCCAGCATTTT
NA TRBJ1-5 NA TRBV4-1 CASSQVEATQPQHF TGCGCCAGCAGCCAAGTAGAGGCAACTCAGCCCCAGCATTTT
NA TRBJ2-7 NA TRBV5-6 CASSLTDSYEQYF TGTGCCAGCAGCTTGACAGACTCCTACGAGCAGTACTTC
TRBD2 TRBJ2-2 NA TRBV6-5 CASSYGLAANTGELFF TGTGCCAGCAGTTACGGACTAGCGGCGAACACCGGGGAGCTGTTTTTT
NA TRBJ1-5 NA TRBV3-1/TRBV3-2 CASSQGRSNQPQHF TGTGCCAGCAGCCAAGGACGGAGTAATCAGCCCCAGCATTTT
NA TRBJ2-7 few TRBV27 CASSLPPTVSPTSYEQYF TGTGCCAGCAGTCTCCCCCCCACAGTAAGTCCGACCTCCTACGAGCAGTACTTC
TRBD2 TRBJ2-3 once TRBV24-1 CATSDVAGGADTQYF TGTGCCACCAGTGACGTAGCGGGAGGGGCAGATACGCAGTATTTT
TRBD2 TRBJ2-3 NA TRBV15 CATSRDQGLDLDTQYF TGTGCCACCAGCAGAGATCAGGGACTAGACCTAGATACGCAGTATTTT
NA TRBJ2-7 NA TRBV7-9 CASSPPGSYEQYF TGTGCCAGCAGCCCTCCCGGGAGCTACGAGCAGTACTTC
NA TRBJ1-2 once TRBV3-1/TRBV3-2 CASSLFAGSSYGYTF TGTGCCAGCAGCCTTTTCGCAGGTAGTAGCTATGGCTACACCTTC
NA TRBJ1-6 NA TRBV19 CASSTQGTYNSPLHF TGTGCCAGTAGTACACAGGGCACCTATAATTCACCCCTCCACTTT
NA TRBJ1-4 NA TRBV13 CASRGRGHNNEKLFF TGTGCCAGCAGGGGGAGGGGACACAATAATGAAAAACTGTTTTTT
TRBD1 TRBJ2-7 NA TRBV25-1 CASSETGDGAYEQYF TGTGCCAGCAGTGAGACAGGGGACGGAGCCTACGAGCAGTACTTC
NA TRBJ2-7 NA TRBV4-2 CASSQGPWSEQYF TGTGCCAGCAGCCAAGGGCCGTGGAGCGAGCAGTACTTC
NA TRBJ1-4 NA TRBV19 CASSIAGLMRRNEKLFF TGTGCCAGTAGTATCGCGGGGCTAATGAGGCGTAATGAAAAACTGTTTTTT
NA TRBJ1-3 NA TRBV12-3/TRBV12-4 CASSFDRGGTIYF TGTGCCAGCAGTTTCGATCGGGGGGGCACCATATATTTT
NA TRBJ2-3 NA TRBV10-3 CAISDHGTLRTDTQYF TGTGCCATCAGTGACCACGGGACTTTACGCACAGATACGCAGTATTTT
NA TRBJ2-5 NA TRBV19 CASSTSTDQETQYF TGTGCCAGTAGTACGTCGACAGACCAAGAGACCCAGTACTTC
NA TRBJ2-3 once TRBV4-3 CASSQDLWQGRADTQYF TGCGCCAGCAGCCAAGATCTATGGCAGGGGAGGGCAGATACGCAGTATTTT
TRBD1 TRBJ2-3 NA TRBV3-1/TRBV3-2 CASSLNRGPGDTQYF TGTGCCAGCAGCTTGAACAGGGGGCCGGGAGATACGCAGTATTTT
TRBD2 TRBJ2-3 NA TRBV7-2 CASSRWSGGATDTQYF TGTGCCAGCAGCCGTTGGAGCGGGGGGGCCACAGATACGCAGTATTTT
NA TRBJ2-3 NA TRBV5-1 CASSLESSTDTQYF TGCGCCAGCAGCTTGGAGAGCAGCACAGATACGCAGTATTTT
NA TRBJ2-1 few TRBV27 CASSYGVSYNEQFF TGTGCCAGCAGTTACGGGGTCTCCTACAATGAGCAGTTCTTC
NA TRBJ2-7 NA TRBV1 CTSSRQGWRSYEQYF TGCACCAGCAGCCGACAGGGGTGGAGATCCTACGAGCAGTACTTC
TRBD1 TRBJ1-2 NA TRBV29-1 CSVEERGQGLGGDGYTF TGCAGCGTTGAAGAACGAGGACAGGGGCTTGGTGGAGATGGCTACACCTTC
NA TRBJ1-1 NA TRBV10-3 CASRGSNTEAFF TGTGCCTCGAGGGGGAGCAACACTGAAGCTTTCTTT
NA TRBJ2-5 NA TRBV12-3/TRBV12-4 CASSLGTAQYF TGTGCCAGCAGTTTAGGGACAGCCCAGTACTTC
NA TRBJ1-1 NA TRBV6-5 CASVRAEGTEAFF TGTGCCAGCGTGAGGGCTGAAGGAACTGAAGCTTTCTTT
NA TRBJ1-2 NA TRBV6-5 CASRRTPTSGYTF TGTGCCAGCCGTCGGACACCCACGAGTGGCTACACCTTC
TRBD2 TRBJ2-3 NA TRBV9 CASSVRTSGGADTQYF TGTGCCAGCAGCGTCCGGACTAGCGGGGGGGCGGATACGCAGTATTTT
NA TRBJ1-3 few TRBV6-5 CASSYSVGAGYTIYF TGTGCCAGCAGTTACTCTGTTGGGGCAGGATACACCATATATTTT
NA TRBJ2-2 NA TRBV21-1 CASSKDRLAGVYTGELFF TGTGCCAGCAGCAAGGACCGACTAGCGGGGGTTTACACCGGGGAGCTGTTTTTT
NA TRBJ1-1 NA TRBV5-8 CASSRNRAWTEAFF TGTGCCAGCAGTAGGAACAGGGCCTGGACTGAAGCTTTCTTT
TRBD2 TRBJ2-3 NA TRBV28 CASNPPPGGGSTDTQYF TGTGCCAGCAACCCCCCTCCCGGGGGAGGGAGCACAGATACGCAGTATTTT
NA TRBJ2-5 once TRBV4-1 CASRMYGEETQYF TGCGCCAGCAGGATGTACGGAGAAGAGACCCAGTACTTC
NA TRBJ2-1 NA TRBV5-1 CASSLDGRGYNEQFF TGCGCCAGCAGCTTGGACGGTAGGGGGTACAATGAGCAGTTCTTC
TRBD1 TRBJ1-6 NA TRBV6-5 CAVDRANSPLHF TGTGCCGTGGACAGGGCCAATTCACCCCTCCACTTT
NA TRBJ1-2 NA TRBV7-9 CASGRFGDGYTF TGTGCCAGCGGGCGGTTCGGGGATGGCTACACCTTC
NA TRBJ2-7 NA TRBV29-1 CSVGTGSTYEQYF TGCAGCGTTGGCACCGGGAGCACCTACGAGCAGTACTTC
NA TRBJ1-1 NA TRBV3-1/TRBV3-2 CASSQSLRSNTEAFF TGTGCCAGCAGCCAATCGCTCAGGTCGAACACTGAAGCTTTCTTT
TRBD1 TRBJ1-2 NA TRBV7-9 CASSQGQYGYTF TGTGCCAGCAGCCAGGGACAGTATGGCTACACCTTC
NA TRBJ1-5 NA TRBV10-3 CAISEAGRGSNQPQHF TGTGCCATCAGTGAGGCCGGGAGGGGAAGCAATCAGCCCCAGCATTTT
TRBD1 TRBJ2-7 many TRBV6-5 CASSGSTGGTYEQYF TGTGCCAGCAGCGGATCGACAGGGGGGACCTACGAGCAGTACTTC
NA TRBJ2-2 NA TRBV11-2 CASTTRPSNGELFF TGTGCCAGCACCACCAGGCCCTCAAACGGGGAGCTGTTTTTT
NA TRBJ2-1 NA TRBV5-6 CASSLGSGYGNEQFF TGTGCCAGCAGCTTGGGGTCAGGGTATGGGAATGAGCAGTTCTTC
NA TRBJ2-1 NA TRBV28 CASSLRSAVNEQFF TGTGCCAGCAGTTTACGGAGTGCTGTCAATGAGCAGTTCTTC
NA TRBJ2-3 once TRBV24-1 CVNREGDTQYF TGTGTGAACAGGGAAGGAGATACGCAGTATTTT
NA TRBJ1-5 NA TRBV5-5 CASSRPGGSQHF TGTGCCAGCAGCCGACCAGGCGGGTCCCAGCATTTT
NA TRBJ2-7 few TRBV27 CASSSSRHEQYF TGTGCCAGCAGTTCCTCGAGGCACGAGCAGTACTTC